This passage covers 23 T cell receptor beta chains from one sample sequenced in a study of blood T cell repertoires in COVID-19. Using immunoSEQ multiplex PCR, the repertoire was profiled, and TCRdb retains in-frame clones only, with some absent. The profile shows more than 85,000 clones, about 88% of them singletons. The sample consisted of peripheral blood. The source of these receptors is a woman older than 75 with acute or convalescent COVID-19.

The CDR3 coding sequence is TGTGCCAGCAGCCAATGGGCCCAACCGGAGCAGTACTTC. Encoded protein: CASSQWAQPEQYF. The chain recombines TRBV3-1 (or the pseudogene TRBV3-2) with TRBJ2-7; D is unresolved. V dropped 2 bases and J dropped 7 bases, with 12 bases sitting between them. This CDR3 is built from 13 residues. CDR1 is LGHDT and CDR2 is YNNKEL in the germline V gene (reference sequence).

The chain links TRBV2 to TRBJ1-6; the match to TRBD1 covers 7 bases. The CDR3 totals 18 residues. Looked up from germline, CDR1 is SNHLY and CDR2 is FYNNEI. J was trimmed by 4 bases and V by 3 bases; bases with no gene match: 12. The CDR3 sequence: CASSEVAYRDSYNSPLHF. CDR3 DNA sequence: TGTGCCAGCAGTGAGGTTGCCTACCGGGACAGTTATAATTCACCCCTCCACTTT.

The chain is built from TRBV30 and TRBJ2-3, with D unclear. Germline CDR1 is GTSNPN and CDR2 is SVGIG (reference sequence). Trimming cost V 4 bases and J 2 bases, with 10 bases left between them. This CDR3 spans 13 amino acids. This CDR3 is CAWTAQATDTQYF. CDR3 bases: TGTGCCTGGACTGCCCAGGCCACAGATACGCAGTATTTT.

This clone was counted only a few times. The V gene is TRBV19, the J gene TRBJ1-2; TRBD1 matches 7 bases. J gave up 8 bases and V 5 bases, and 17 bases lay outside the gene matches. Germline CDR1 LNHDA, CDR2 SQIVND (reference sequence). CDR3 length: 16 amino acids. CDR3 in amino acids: CASSSAGTAVLGGYTF. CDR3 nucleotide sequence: TGTGCCAGTAGTTCGGCCGGGACAGCCGTTCTAGGGGGCTACACCTTC.

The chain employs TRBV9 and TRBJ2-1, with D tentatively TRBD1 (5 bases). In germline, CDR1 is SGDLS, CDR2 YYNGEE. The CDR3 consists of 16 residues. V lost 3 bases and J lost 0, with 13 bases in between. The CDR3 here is CASSALDSISYNEQFF. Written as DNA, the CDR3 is TGTGCCAGCAGCGCTTTAGACAGCATCTCCTACAATGAGCAGTTCTTC.

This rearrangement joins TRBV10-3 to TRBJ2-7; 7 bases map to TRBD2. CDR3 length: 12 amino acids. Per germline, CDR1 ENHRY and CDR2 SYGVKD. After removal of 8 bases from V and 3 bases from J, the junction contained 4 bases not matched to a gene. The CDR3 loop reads CAISSGFYEQYF. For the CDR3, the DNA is TGTGCCATCTCTAGCGGATTCTACGAGCAGTACTTC.

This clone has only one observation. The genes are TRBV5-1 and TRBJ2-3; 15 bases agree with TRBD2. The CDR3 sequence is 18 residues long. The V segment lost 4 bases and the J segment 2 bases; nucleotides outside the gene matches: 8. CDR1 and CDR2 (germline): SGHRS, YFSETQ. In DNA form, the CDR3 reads TGCGCCAGCAGCGAAGGACTAGCGGGGGGGCTGGTCACAGATACGCAGTATTTT. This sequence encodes CASSEGLAGGLVTDTQYF.

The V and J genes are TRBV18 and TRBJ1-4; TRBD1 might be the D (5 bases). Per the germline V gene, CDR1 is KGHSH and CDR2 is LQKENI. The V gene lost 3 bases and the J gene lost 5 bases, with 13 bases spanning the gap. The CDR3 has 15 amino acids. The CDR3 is CASSPRGDSNEKLFF. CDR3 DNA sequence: TGTGCCAGCTCACCGAGAGGGGACTCAAATGAAAAACTGTTTTTT. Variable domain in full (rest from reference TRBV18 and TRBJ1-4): NAGVMQNPRHLVRRRGQEARLRCSPMKGHSHVYWYRQLPEEGLKFMVYLQKENIIDESGMPKERFSAEFPKEGPSILRIQQVVRGDSAAYFCASSPRGDSNEKLFFGSGTQLSVL.

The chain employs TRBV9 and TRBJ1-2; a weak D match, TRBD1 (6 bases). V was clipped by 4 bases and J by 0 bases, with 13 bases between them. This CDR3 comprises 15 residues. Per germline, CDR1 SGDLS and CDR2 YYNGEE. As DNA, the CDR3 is TGTGCCAGCAGCTTACAGGGCAACGCTAACTATGGCTACACCTTC. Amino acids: CASSLQGNANYGYTF.

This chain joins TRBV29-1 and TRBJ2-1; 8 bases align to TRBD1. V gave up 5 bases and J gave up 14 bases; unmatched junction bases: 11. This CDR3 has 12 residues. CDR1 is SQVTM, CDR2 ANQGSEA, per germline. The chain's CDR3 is CSVSKPGDRKFF. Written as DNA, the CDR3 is TGCAGCGTTTCAAAACCCGGGGACAGGAAGTTCTTC.

CDR3 sequence: CSVESANSGNTIYF. The CDR3 DNA is TGCAGCGTTGAGAGTGCCAACTCTGGAAACACCATATATTTT. V gene TRBV29-1 combines with J gene TRBJ1-3; the D is unclear. Looked up from germline, CDR1 is SQVTM and CDR2 is ANQGSEA. There are 14 residues in the CDR3. V was cut by 3 bases and J by 0 bases, with 9 bases left in between.

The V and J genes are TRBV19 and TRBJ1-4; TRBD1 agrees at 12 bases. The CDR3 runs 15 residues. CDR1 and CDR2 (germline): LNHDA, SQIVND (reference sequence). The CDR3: CAAGQGATGGEKLFF. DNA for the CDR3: TGTGCTGCGGGACAGGGGGCAACCGGTGGTGAAAAACTGTTTTTT.

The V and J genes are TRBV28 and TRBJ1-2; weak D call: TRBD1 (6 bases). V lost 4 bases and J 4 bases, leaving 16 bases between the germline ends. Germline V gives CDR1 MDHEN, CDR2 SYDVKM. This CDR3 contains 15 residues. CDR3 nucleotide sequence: TGTGCCAGCAGTTCCTCAGGGGCCCCCATCTATGGCTACACCTTC. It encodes CASSSSGAPIYGYTF.

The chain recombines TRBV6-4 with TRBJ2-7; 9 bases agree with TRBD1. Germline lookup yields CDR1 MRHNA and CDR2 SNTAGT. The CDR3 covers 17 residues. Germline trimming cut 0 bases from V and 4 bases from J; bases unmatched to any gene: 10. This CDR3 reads CASSDSSLGQGLYEQYF. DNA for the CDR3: TGTGCCAGCAGTGACTCGAGCCTCGGACAGGGGCTTTACGAGCAGTACTTC.

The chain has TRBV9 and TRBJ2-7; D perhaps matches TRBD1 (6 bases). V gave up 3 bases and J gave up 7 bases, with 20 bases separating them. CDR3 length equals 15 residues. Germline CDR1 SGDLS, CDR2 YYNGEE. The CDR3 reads CASSAGTPSTGEQYF. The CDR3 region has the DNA TGTGCCAGCAGCGCCGGGACACCATCTACGGGGGAGCAGTACTTC.

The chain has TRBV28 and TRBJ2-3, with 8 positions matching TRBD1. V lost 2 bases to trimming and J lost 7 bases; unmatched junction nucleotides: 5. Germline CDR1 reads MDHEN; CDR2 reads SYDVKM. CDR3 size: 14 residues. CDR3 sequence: CASSLMDRAHTQYF. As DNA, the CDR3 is TGTGCCAGCAGTTTAATGGACAGGGCCCATACGCAGTATTTT.

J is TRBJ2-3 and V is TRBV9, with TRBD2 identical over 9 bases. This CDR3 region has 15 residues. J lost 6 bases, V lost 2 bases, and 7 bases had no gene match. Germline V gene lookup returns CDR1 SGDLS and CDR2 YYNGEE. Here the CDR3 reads CASSVWRGGVDTQYF. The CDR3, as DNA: TGTGCCAGCAGCGTCTGGCGGGGGGGCGTTGATACGCAGTATTTT.

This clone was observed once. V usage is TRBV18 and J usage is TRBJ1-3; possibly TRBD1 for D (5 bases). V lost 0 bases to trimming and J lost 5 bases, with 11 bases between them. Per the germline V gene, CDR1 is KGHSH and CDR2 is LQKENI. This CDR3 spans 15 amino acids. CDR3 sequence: CASSPPAGSRNTIYF. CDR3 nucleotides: TGTGCCAGCTCACCACCTGCAGGGTCTAGAAACACCATATATTTT.

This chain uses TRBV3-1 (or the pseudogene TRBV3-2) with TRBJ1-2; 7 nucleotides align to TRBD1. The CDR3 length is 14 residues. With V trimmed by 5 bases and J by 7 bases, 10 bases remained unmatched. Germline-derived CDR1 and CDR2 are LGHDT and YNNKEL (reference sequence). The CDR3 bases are TGTGCCAGCAGCTTCTCGACAGGGAGGTTTGGCTACACCTTC. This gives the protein CASSFSTGRFGYTF.

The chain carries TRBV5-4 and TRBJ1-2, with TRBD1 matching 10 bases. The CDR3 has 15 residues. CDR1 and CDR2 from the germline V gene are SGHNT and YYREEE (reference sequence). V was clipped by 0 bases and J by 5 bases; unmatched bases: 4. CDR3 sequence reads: CASSLETGGVYGYTF. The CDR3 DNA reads TGTGCCAGCAGCTTGGAGACAGGGGGCGTATATGGCTACACCTTC.

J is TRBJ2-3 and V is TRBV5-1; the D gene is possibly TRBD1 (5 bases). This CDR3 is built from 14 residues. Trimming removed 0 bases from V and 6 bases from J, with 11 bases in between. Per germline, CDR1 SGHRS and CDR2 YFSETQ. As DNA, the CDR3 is TGCGCCAGCAGCTTGGCACAGGCGACTGATACGCAGTATTTT. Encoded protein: CASSLAQATDTQYF.

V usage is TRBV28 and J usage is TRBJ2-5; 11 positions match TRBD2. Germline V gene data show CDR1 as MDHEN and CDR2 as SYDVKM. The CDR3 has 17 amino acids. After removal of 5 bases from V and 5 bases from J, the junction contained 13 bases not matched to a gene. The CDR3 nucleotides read TGTGCCAGCAGTACCATATGGGGGACTAGCGGTAGGGAGACCCAGTACTTC. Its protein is CASSTIWGTSGRETQYF.

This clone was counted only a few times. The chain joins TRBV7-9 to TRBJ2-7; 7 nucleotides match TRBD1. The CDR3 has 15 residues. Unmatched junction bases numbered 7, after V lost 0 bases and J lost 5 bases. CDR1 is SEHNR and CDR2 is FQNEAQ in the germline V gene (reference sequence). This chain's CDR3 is CASSLAGGEFHEQYF. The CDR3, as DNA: TGTGCCAGCAGCTTAGCAGGGGGCGAGTTCCACGAGCAGTACTTC.